The 29 T cell receptor beta chains below were found in one sample sequenced in a study of monozygotic twins with inflammatory bowel disease. TCRdb reworked the 5' RACE reads into one entry per CDR3 protein, no DNA. The listing records fewer than 550,000 distinct CDR3 sequences. The sample taken for sequencing was blood. These receptors came from a human donor with ulcerative colitis or Crohn's disease, or a healthy co-twin of an affected twin (not recorded which).

The chain recombines TRBV7-2 with TRBJ2-1; without DNA, the TCRdb call of TRBD1 cannot be checked. Germline V lookup: CDR1 SGHTA, CDR2 FQGNSA. The CDR3 loop spans 13 amino acids. CDR3 residues: CASSLDRGNEQFF. Full variable domain (remainder filled in from reference TRBV7-2 and TRBJ2-1): GAGVSQSPSNKVTEKGKDVELRCDPISGHTALYWYRQSLGQGLEFLIYFQGNSAPDKSGLPSDRFSAERTGGSVSTLTIQRTQQEDSAVYLCASSLDRGNEQFFGPGTRLTVL.

The chain is built from TRBV20-1 and TRBJ1-2. There are 15 residues in the CDR3. Germline assignment: CDR1 DFQATT and CDR2 SNEGSKA (reference sequence). CDR3 sequence: CSATRTGGVTYGYTF.

J is TRBJ1-1 and V is TRBV14. This CDR3 is built from 15 residues. CDR1 and CDR2 from the germline V gene are SGHDN and FVKESK. CDR3 residues: CASSQEGLPNTEAFF.

The chain couples TRBV7-3 to TRBJ2-1; TCRdb names TRBD1, which stays unverified in the absence of DNA. The germline gives CDR1 SGHTA, CDR2 FQGTGA. The CDR3 length is 14 residues. The CDR3 sequence is CASSSRGLMDEQFF.

The chain carries TRBV4-1 and TRBJ2-7; TCRdb returns TRBD1, unconfirmable since there is no DNA. CDR1 and CDR2 from the germline V gene are MGHRA and YSYEKL. The CDR3 is 13 residues long. This CDR3 is CAGSLDRVYEQYF.

This chain links TRBV7-8 with TRBJ2-5; TCRdb gives TRBD2 as the D gene, but with no DNA this cannot be confirmed. Germline V lookup: CDR1 SGHVS, CDR2 FQNEAQ. The CDR3 spans 15 residues. This chain's CDR3 is CASSPLGGLQETQYF. Variable domain in full (rest from reference TRBV7-8 and TRBJ2-5): GAGVSQSPRYKVAKRGQDVALRCDPISGHVSLFWYQQALGQGPEFLTYFQNEAQLDKSGLPSDRFFAERPEGSVSTLKIQRTQQEDSAVYLCASSPLGGLQETQYFGPGTRLLVL.

V and J are TRBV5-1 and TRBJ1-2. CDR3 length: 14 amino acids. Germline lookup yields CDR1 SGHRS and CDR2 YFSETQ. The CDR3: CASSLGTSRDGYTF.

The V and J genes are TRBV5-1 and TRBJ2-7; TCRdb outputs TRBD2, but without DNA this stays unchecked. Germline V gene lookup returns CDR1 SGHRS and CDR2 YFSETQ. There are 11 residues in the CDR3. The CDR3 is CASSGGYEQYF.

This chain joins TRBV20-1 and TRBJ1-6; no DNA is available, so the TRBD1 call from TCRdb remains unchecked. There are 14 residues in the CDR3. CDR1 and CDR2 from the germline V gene are DFQATT and SNEGSKA (reference sequence). This CDR3 reads CSAIYPTGNSPLHF.

The gene calls are TRBV7-2 and TRBJ2-3; the TCRdb D gene call, TRBD2, has no DNA to confirm it. This CDR3 has 16 residues. CDR1 SGHTA and CDR2 FQGNSA come from the germline V gene. This CDR3 reads CASSRSSGVSTDTQYF.

The chain is built from TRBV2 and TRBJ2-7; TCRdb reports TRBD1, a call that lacks DNA to check it against. The CDR3 loop spans 15 amino acids. Germline CDR1 and CDR2: SNHLY and FYNNEI. This CDR3 reads CASSIPTGPSYEQYF.

The chain joins TRBV27 to TRBJ2-1; TCRdb lists TRBD1, though no DNA is available to test this call. In germline, CDR1 is MNHEY, CDR2 SMNVEV (reference sequence). This CDR3 has 16 amino acids. The CDR3 protein is CASSWDRGDPYNEQFF.

This chain joins TRBV30 and TRBJ1-4; the TRBD1 assignment by TCRdb is unverifiable without DNA. The CDR3 runs 14 residues. Germline lookup yields CDR1 GTSNPN and CDR2 SVGIG (reference sequence). CDR3 residues: CAWSVRGGAGKLFF.

The chain recombines TRBV10-3 with TRBJ2-7; TCRdb's assignment of TRBD2 cannot be checked, as there is no DNA. The germline V gene encodes CDR1 ENHRY and CDR2 SYGVKD. CDR3 length: 16 residues. CDR3: CATQTADPGPSYEQYF.

This chain connects TRBV11-2 to TRBJ2-2; the TCRdb call, TRBD1, lacks DNA for checking. Germline V lookup: CDR1 SGHAT, CDR2 FQNNGV. The CDR3 contains 12 residues. The CDR3 reads CASSSPALTAFF. The whole variable domain, filled in from reference TRBV11-2 and TRBJ2-2, reads EAGVAQSPRYKIIEKRQSVAFWCNPISGHATLYWYQQILGQGPKLLIQFQNNGVVDDSQLPKDRFSAERLKGVDSTLKIQPAKLEDSAVYLCASSSPALTAFFGEGSRLTVL.

The V gene is TRBV20-1, the J gene TRBJ2-3. Germline V gene data show CDR1 as DFQATT and CDR2 as SNEGSKA (reference sequence). The CDR3 extends over 11 amino acids. The CDR3: CSAKATDTQYF.

V gene TRBV11-2 combines with J gene TRBJ2-1; the TCRdb D gene call, TRBD2, has no DNA to confirm it. The length of the CDR3 is 15 residues. Looked up from germline, CDR1 is SGHAT and CDR2 is FQNNGV. The CDR3 region is CASSPPSGSGDEQFF.

The gene calls are TRBV29-1 and TRBJ2-1; the D call from TCRdb, TRBD2, cannot be confirmed without DNA. The CDR3 has 12 residues. Germline CDR1 SQVTM, CDR2 ANQGSEA. The CDR3: CSVESQREEQFF.

This chain links TRBV19 with TRBJ1-5. The CDR3 runs to 16 residues. In germline, CDR1 is LNHDA, CDR2 SQIVND (reference sequence). CDR3 protein: CACGGEPFYSNQPQHF.

The V gene is TRBV7-9, the J gene TRBJ2-4. CDR1 and CDR2 from the germline V gene are SEHNR and FQNEAQ (reference sequence). This CDR3 has 15 amino acids. This chain's CDR3 is CASSLGRTFKNIQYF.

V is TRBV7-8 and J is TRBJ2-2; the TCRdb D gene call, TRBD2, has no DNA to confirm it. Germline assignment: CDR1 SGHVS and CDR2 FQNEAQ. The CDR3 has 13 amino acids. The chain's CDR3 is CASSQTSGGELFF.

V usage is TRBV25-1 and J usage is TRBJ1-2; TCRdb indicates TRBD1, and absent DNA this call remains unverified. The CDR3 contains 13 residues. Germline V CDR1 and CDR2: MGHDK, SYGVNS. The CDR3 here is CASRTGEGYGYTF.

The chain is built from TRBV4-1 and TRBJ2-3. The germline V gene encodes CDR1 MGHRA and CDR2 YSYEKL. The CDR3 totals 16 residues. The CDR3 here is CASSRMVGIATDTQYF.

The J gene is TRBJ2-3, the V gene TRBV6-1. CDR1 is MNHNS and CDR2 is SASEGT in the germline V gene. This CDR3 has 13 amino acids. Here the CDR3 reads CASKRASTDTQYF.

The J gene is TRBJ2-4, the V gene TRBV20-1. Per germline, CDR1 DFQATT and CDR2 SNEGSKA (reference sequence). This CDR3 contains 14 residues. CDR3 region: CSVIGSLAKNIQYF.

This chain joins TRBV7-3 and TRBJ2-1; no DNA is available, so the TRBD2 call from TCRdb remains unchecked. CDR1 SGHTA and CDR2 FQGTGA come from the germline V gene. The CDR3 loop spans 14 amino acids. This chain's CDR3 is CASSPRRGSDKQFF.

This chain connects TRBV27 to TRBJ2-7; the D call of TRBD1 rests on TCRdb alone, since no DNA is present to check it. Per germline, CDR1 MNHEY and CDR2 SMNVEV (reference sequence). This CDR3 is 14 amino acids long. The CDR3 sequence is CASSRSRDRVRQYF.

The V call is TRBV4-2, the J call TRBJ1-1. The CDR3 covers 17 residues. Germline V gene data show CDR1 as LGHNA and CDR2 as YNFKEQ. CDR3 sequence: CASSQGGYSLSDTEAFF.

V is TRBV19 and J is TRBJ1-1. CDR3 length: 14 amino acids. Germline V gene data show CDR1 as LNHDA and CDR2 as SQIVND (reference sequence). CDR3 residues: CASSILIMNTEAFF.